Detailed here is one TCR beta chain. The sample comes from a study of cytomegalovirus exposure and HLA in healthy donors. Across the whole study: Per a later analysis, the roughly 700 first-cohort and 120 or so validation repertoires shared one platform.

The CDR3 loop spans 16 amino acids. The germline V gene has CDR1 SGHNT and CDR2 YENEEA. The V end was cut by 2 bases, the J end by 0 bases, with 10 bases between. Here immunoSEQ multiplex PCR was the method, and the copy in TCRdb shows in-frame clones only, minus some. Among 120,000 or so clones listed, roughly 89% were seen once. The clonotype originates from a young woman in good health and CMV-seronegative. Material: PBMCs. The chain uses TRBV11-3 and TRBJ1-4, with D unclear. The CDR3 protein is CASSLLGRATNEKLFF. In DNA, the CDR3 is TGTGCCAGCAGCTTACTAGGCCGAGCAACTAATGAAAAACTGTTTTTT.